This entry features one TCR beta chain sequence. V was cut by 5 bases and J by 4 bases, with 14 bases left in between. Germline V gene lookup returns CDR1 SGHNT and CDR2 YENEEA. CDR3 length equals 14 residues. Assay used: immunoSEQ multiplex PCR; TCRdb lists only in-frame clones, some missing. The data show thousands of clones, with 36% seen just once and under 4.5% held by the top ten. These data are taken from a study of T cells in localized non-small cell lung cancer. This TCR derives from a male donor at least 60 years old with stage II squamous cell lung carcinoma. J is TRBJ1-1 and V is TRBV11-3; D is perhaps TRBD1 (6 bases). The sample consisted of lymph node tissue, taken before any cancer treatment. The CDR3 DNA sequence: TGTGCCAGCAGCCCATCCCAGGGGACCACTGAAGCTTTCTTT. This encodes CASSPSQGTTEAFF.